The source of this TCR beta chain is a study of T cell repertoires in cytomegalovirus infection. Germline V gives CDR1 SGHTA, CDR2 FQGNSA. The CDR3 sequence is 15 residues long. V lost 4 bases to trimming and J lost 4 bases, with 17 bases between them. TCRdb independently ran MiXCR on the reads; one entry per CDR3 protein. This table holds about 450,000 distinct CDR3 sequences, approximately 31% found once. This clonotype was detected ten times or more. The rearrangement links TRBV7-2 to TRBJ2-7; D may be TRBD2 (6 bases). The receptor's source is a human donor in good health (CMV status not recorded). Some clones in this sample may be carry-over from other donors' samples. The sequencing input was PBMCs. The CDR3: CASSSRGTQSYEQYF. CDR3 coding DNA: TGTGCCAGCAGCTCCCGCGGGACCCAGTCGTACGAGCAGTACTTC. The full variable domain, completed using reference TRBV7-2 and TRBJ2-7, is GAGVSQSPSNKVTEKGKDVELRCDPISGHTALYWYRQSLGQGLEFLIYFQGNSAPDKSGLPSDRFSAERTGGSVSTLTIQRTQQEDSAVYLCASSSRGTQSYEQYFGPGTRLTVT.